The source of this T cell receptor beta chain is a study of blood T cell repertoires in COVID-19. Across the study: Spain, Italy and the United States supplied samples that represented acute and convalescent COVID-19.

In the study's own analysis: Amplified reference gene primers provided the basis for estimating nucleated cell counts. Only in-frame clones appear in the TCRdb table, and some are missing; sequencing was by immunoSEQ multiplex PCR. V and J calls and clone size come straight from that table; D and trimming were deduced from the DNA. The table lists approximately 9,700 clones, nearly 90% of them singletons. Trimming took 2 bases from V and 7 from J, leaving 6 bases between them. This CDR3 comprises 13 residues. This TCR was sampled from a human donor in a cohort sampled during active COVID-19. The sequencing sample was made of peripheral blood. V is TRBV12-3 or TRBV12-4 and J is TRBJ1-6, with TRBD1 as a possible D gene (5 bases). For the CDR3, the DNA is TGTGCCAGCAGTTTACAGGGAAATTCACCCCTCCACTTT. Translating it yields CASSLQGNSPLHF.